The 31 T cell receptor beta chains below were found in one sample sequenced in a study of Ad26.COV2.S vaccination and SARS-CoV-2 variants. The method was immunoSEQ multiplex PCR; TCRdb's version includes in-frame clones alone and lacks a portion of them. Of around 320,000 clones listed, around four fifths are singletons. Treatment in this sample: some 20 received Ad26.COV2.S at low or high dose, single or two shots; about 5 received placebo; per-sample allocation not given. All samples were drawn on day 63, counting from the first vaccine or placebo injection. Here the sequenced sample was peripheral blood, taken in a trial of Ad26.COV2.S vaccine versus placebo. Receptors originate from a person aged 18-65 years who received the Ad26.COV2.S COVID-19 vaccine or a placebo.

The J gene is TRBJ1-6, the V gene TRBV2, with 9 bases that match TRBD1. CDR1 and CDR2 from the germline V gene are SNHLY and FYNNEI. This CDR3 is 17 amino acids long. V shed 7 bases, J shed 3 bases, and the junction held 10 bases outside the gene matches. CDR3 region: CASTQTGQGIYNSPLHF. CDR3 nucleotides: TGTGCCAGCACTCAAACGGGACAGGGAATCTATAATTCACCCCTCCACTTT.

The chain is built from TRBV16 and TRBJ2-7, with 8 bases that match TRBD1. Looked up from germline, CDR1 is KGHSY and CDR2 is FQNENV. The trim removed 0 bases at V and 1 base at J, leaving 2 bases unmatched. CDR3 length: 15 amino acids. CDR3 loop: CASSQSGTGSYEQYF. The CDR3 coding sequence is TGTGCCAGCAGCCAATCGGGGACAGGTTCCTACGAGCAGTACTTC.

The V and J genes are TRBV6-2 or TRBV6-3 and TRBJ1-6, with 7 bases lining up with TRBD1. The CDR3 sequence is 18 residues long. Germline V lookup: CDR1 MNHEY, CDR2 SVGEGT. V shed 0 bases and J 7 bases; nucleotides not matched to a gene: 12. CDR3 coding DNA: TGTGCCAGCAGTTACTCGACTAACCAGGGGGTCATGAATTCACCCCTCCACTTT. Translated: CASSYSTNQGVMNSPLHF.

The rearrangement links TRBV28 to TRBJ1-6, with D tentatively TRBD1 (5 bases). Germline V gene sequence: CDR1 MDHEN, CDR2 SYDVKM. This CDR3 is built from 14 residues. V lost 6 bases and J lost 6, with 12 bases in between. CDR3: CASRADRANSPLHF. In DNA, the CDR3 is TGTGCCAGCAGGGCTGACAGAGCTAATTCACCCCTCCACTTT.

The chain joins TRBV6-5 to TRBJ2-7; D might be TRBD1 (5 bases). CDR3 length: 13 amino acids. V was shortened by 4 bases and J by 2 bases, with 9 bases between the two germline ends. Germline CDR1 is MNHEY and CDR2 is SVGAGI. The DNA for the CDR3 is TGTGCCAGCAGTTCCAGGGAAACCTACGAGCAGTACTTC. Translating it yields CASSSRETYEQYF.

The table lists this clone with a count of one. This sequence joins TRBV7-8 and TRBJ2-7, with 9 bases that match TRBD1. Trimming took 5 bases from V and 2 from J; bases not matched to a gene: 7. The V gene's germline CDR1 is SGHVS and CDR2 FQNEAQ. The CDR3 runs to 15 residues. CDR3 DNA: TGTGCCAGCAGCGGGGACAGGGTAGGGCCCTACGAGCAGTACTTC. Residues: CASSGDRVGPYEQYF.

The J gene is TRBJ1-2, the V gene TRBV3-1 (or the pseudogene TRBV3-2), with D possibly TRBD1 on 5 matching bases. The CDR3 is 16 amino acids. Trimming removed 4 bases from V and 4 bases from J, with 19 bases in between. Germline V lookup: CDR1 LGHDT, CDR2 YNNKEL (reference sequence). Written as DNA, the CDR3 is TGTGCCAGCAGCCCAGGGAGAGTGGGGGTAGGCTATGGCTACACCTTC. It translates to CASSPGRVGVGYGYTF.

The J gene is TRBJ1-1, the V gene TRBV15; D ambiguous. The germline V gene encodes CDR1 LNHNV and CDR2 YYDKDF (reference sequence). This CDR3 has 14 residues. Trimming removed 8 bases at V and 4 bases at J, with 17 bases between. The CDR3 DNA sequence: TGTGCCACCGCATACATGAGGGATGGCACTGAAGCTTTCTTT. It is translated as CATAYMRDGTEAFF.

The V and J genes are TRBV2 and TRBJ2-7, with 8 bases identical to TRBD1. In germline, CDR1 is SNHLY, CDR2 FYNNEI. The CDR3 consists of 19 residues. V trimming: 0 bases; J trimming: 2 bases; junction bases outside the gene matches: 15. For the CDR3, the DNA is TGTGCCAGCAGTGAAGCGCTTCGGCGTTTTGGACAGGGTACCTACGAGCAGTACTTC. This sequence encodes CASSEALRRFGQGTYEQYF.

The chain recombines TRBV23-1 with TRBJ2-1; D perhaps matches TRBD1 (6 bases). TRBV23-1 falls under the ORF class, with uncertain function. The CDR3 is 16 amino acids. The germline V and J ends were trimmed by 6 bases and 3 bases, with 18 bases remaining between them. CDR3 in amino acids: CASSRKTGNRYNEQFF. CDR3 nucleotides: TGCGCCAGCAGCCGCAAAACAGGGAACCGCTACAATGAGCAGTTCTTC.

This chain uses TRBV11-3 with TRBJ1-3, with 7 bases fitting TRBD1. Germline V CDR1 and CDR2: SGHNT, YENEEA. The CDR3 sequence is 16 residues long. V lost 3 bases and J lost 2; bases outside the gene matches: 7. The CDR3 is CASSFDRDPPGNTIYF. The CDR3 DNA follows: TGTGCCAGCAGCTTCGACAGGGATCCCCCTGGAAACACCATATATTTT.

The J gene is TRBJ1-4, the V gene TRBV28; no firm D call. The germline CDR1 and CDR2 sequences are MDHEN and SYDVKM. V lost 4 bases and J lost 7, with 16 bases in between. The CDR3 spans 15 residues. The CDR3 DNA is TGTGCCAGCAGTTCTCCACAGAGTAGGATTGAAAAACTGTTTTTT. It codes for CASSSPQSRIEKLFF.

The chain employs TRBV7-2 and TRBJ1-1; 7 bases are shared with TRBD1. From germline, CDR1 is SGHTA and CDR2 FQGNSA. Trimming at V came to 5 bases and at J to 1 base, leaving 4 bases not matched to a gene. The CDR3 consists of 14 residues. The CDR3 is CASSPGQWNTEAFF. The DNA for the CDR3 is TGTGCCAGCAGCCCGGGACAGTGGAACACTGAAGCTTTCTTT.

The V gene is TRBV6-5, the J gene TRBJ1-1, with a possible D match to TRBD1 (6 bases). Germline CDR1 MNHEY, CDR2 SVGAGI. Trimming removed 6 bases from V and 1 base from J, with 12 bases in between. The CDR3 is 14 amino acids. The DNA of the CDR3 is TGTGCCAGCAGCACCCACAGGGAGAACACTGAAGCTTTCTTT. Translated, it gives CASSTHRENTEAFF.

The chain has TRBV6-5 and TRBJ2-7, with D perhaps being TRBD1 or TRBD2 (6 bases each). The CDR3 totals 15 residues. Trimming took 0 bases from V and 0 from J, leaving 9 bases between them. CDR1 is MNHEY, CDR2 SVGAGI, per germline. CDR3 coding DNA: TGTGCCAGCAGTTACTCGGGGGGCATCTCCTACGAGCAGTACTTC. Its protein product is CASSYSGGISYEQYF.

V usage is TRBV6-1 and J usage is TRBJ1-5, with a possible D match to TRBD1 (6 bases). Germline values: CDR1 MNHNS, CDR2 SASEGT. Trimming removed 1 base from V and 7 bases from J, with 11 bases in between. This CDR3 has 14 residues. This CDR3 is CASSEGTASQPQHF. In DNA, the CDR3 is TGTGCCAGCAGTGAAGGGACAGCATCGCAGCCCCAGCATTTT.

The V and J genes are TRBV11-3 and TRBJ2-1; 10 bases match TRBD1. Germline V gene sequence: CDR1 SGHNT, CDR2 YENEEA. CDR3 length: 15 residues. Losses at the gene ends were 5 bases for V and 8 bases for J; bases not matched to a gene: 9. CDR3: CASSPGQGEGDEQFF. Written as DNA, the CDR3 is TGTGCCAGCAGCCCAGGACAGGGGGAGGGGGATGAGCAGTTCTTC.

In nucleotides, the CDR3 is TGTGCCAGCAGTTACCTGGGGGGCAATCAGCCCCAGCATTTT. The encoded protein is CASSYLGGNQPQHF. The chain uses TRBV28 and TRBJ1-5; tentatively, D is TRBD1 (5 bases). CDR3 length: 14 amino acids. V was pared by 4 bases and J by 2 bases, with 9 bases between. Germline lookup yields CDR1 MDHEN and CDR2 SYDVKM.

The chain uses TRBV11-2 and TRBJ2-5, with 12 nucleotides matching TRBD2. The germline V gene has CDR1 SGHAT and CDR2 FQNNGV. The CDR3 has 13 amino acids. With V trimmed by 5 bases and J by 5 bases, 0 bases remained unmatched. CDR3 region: CASSLAGGETQYF. The CDR3 bases are TGTGCCAGCAGCCTAGCGGGGGGGGAGACCCAGTACTTC.

The chain recombines TRBV10-3 with TRBJ2-6; 10 positions match TRBD1. Losses at the gene ends were 5 bases for V and 2 bases for J; bases not matched to a gene: 6. CDR3 length: 17 amino acids. The germline V gene has CDR1 ENHRY and CDR2 SYGVKD. CDR3 region: CAISPRQGAAGANVLTF. The CDR3 bases are TGTGCCATCAGTCCCCGACAGGGGGCGGCTGGGGCCAACGTCCTGACTTTC.

The rearrangement uses TRBV19 and TRBJ2-1; weak D call: TRBD1 (6 bases). V lost 4 bases, J lost 2 bases, and 9 bases lay in between. Germline V gene data show CDR1 as LNHDA and CDR2 as SQIVND (reference sequence). The CDR3 runs to 14 residues. The CDR3 reads CASSTRGAYNEQFF. In DNA form, the CDR3 reads TGTGCCAGTAGTACCAGGGGTGCCTACAATGAGCAGTTCTTC.

This clone has only a few counts. The chain joins TRBV5-1 to TRBJ1-3; no clear D gene. CDR3 size: 16 residues. Deletions cut 0 bases from V and 0 bases from J, with 10 bases between. The germline CDR1 and CDR2 sequences are SGHRS and YFSETQ. In DNA, the CDR3 is TGCGCCAGCAGCTTGGTTCCGGTCAGCTCTGGAAACACCATATATTTT. This sequence encodes CASSLVPVSSGNTIYF. The whole variable domain, remainder taken from reference TRBV5-1 and TRBJ1-3, is KAGVTQTPRYLIKTRGQQVTLSCSPISGHRSVSWYQQTPGQGLQFLFEYFSETQRNKGNFPGRFSGRQFSNSRSEMNVSTLELGDSALYLCASSLVPVSSGNTIYFGEGSWLTVV.

A single count supports this clone. The chain uses TRBV27 and TRBJ1-1; 7 nucleotides agree with TRBD1. V shed 5 bases, J shed 0 bases, and the junction held 6 bases outside the gene matches. CDR3 length: 15 residues. Per the germline V gene, CDR1 is MNHEY and CDR2 is SMNVEV (reference sequence). As DNA, the CDR3 is TGTGCCAGCAGTCCCCCGACAGGGATGAACACTGAAGCTTTCTTT. Translation gives CASSPPTGMNTEAFF.

The V call is TRBV6-4, the J call TRBJ2-7; 10 nucleotides align to TRBD2. The V and J ends lost 2 bases and 3 bases, in that order; junction bases with no gene match: 7. Per germline, CDR1 MRHNA and CDR2 SNTAGT. CDR3 length equals 16 residues. CDR3 in amino acids: CASSDLTSGVDYEQYF. The DNA for the CDR3 is TGTGCCAGCAGTGACCTCACTAGCGGGGTTGACTACGAGCAGTACTTC.

V usage is TRBV7-9 and J usage is TRBJ1-1, with D unclear. Per germline, CDR1 SEHNR and CDR2 FQNEAQ (reference sequence). Trimming cost V 1 base and J 1 base, with 4 bases left between them. The CDR3 has 13 amino acids. The CDR3 spells CASSLGQNTEAFF. CDR3 sequence (DNA): TGTGCCAGCAGCTTAGGACAGAACACTGAAGCTTTCTTT.

The rearrangement links TRBV7-2 to TRBJ2-5, with 10 bases aligning to TRBD2. The germline CDR1 and CDR2 sequences are SGHTA and FQGNSA. This CDR3 comprises 14 residues. V shed 7 bases and J 2 bases; nucleotides not matched to a gene: 4. In DNA form, the CDR3 reads TGTGCCAGCAATAAGCGGGGGGGTCAAGAGACCCAGTACTTC. This codes for CASNKRGGQETQYF. Full variable domain (missing parts from reference TRBV7-2 and TRBJ2-5): GAGVSQSPSNKVTEKGKDVELRCDPISGHTALYWYRQSLGQGLEFLIYFQGNSAPDKSGLPSDRFSAERTGGSVSTLTIQRTQQEDSAVYLCASNKRGGQETQYFGPGTRLLVL.

The J gene is TRBJ2-3, the V gene TRBV5-1; D call uncertain. Trimming removed 0 bases at V and 2 bases at J, with 7 bases between. The CDR3 has 14 amino acids. Looked up from germline, CDR1 is SGHRS and CDR2 is YFSETQ. CDR3 region: CASSLAAVTDTQYF. The CDR3 DNA reads TGCGCCAGCAGCTTGGCCGCAGTCACAGATACGCAGTATTTT.

The V and J genes are TRBV5-4 and TRBJ2-5; TRBD1 or TRBD2 may be the D gene (6 bases each). This CDR3 comprises 15 residues. Trimming stripped 4 bases from V and 5 bases from J, with 18 bases between. CDR1 is SGHNT and CDR2 is YYREEE in the germline V gene (reference sequence). In DNA form, the CDR3 reads TGTGCCAGCAGCCCAATCGGGGGTCAGGGGGAGACCCAGTACTTC. It specifies CASSPIGGQGETQYF. The full variable domain, rest sourced from reference TRBV5-4 and TRBJ2-5, is ETGVTQSPTHLIKTRGQQVTLRCSSQSGHNTVSWYQQALGQGPQFIFQYYREEENGRGNFPPRFSGLQFPNYSSELNVNALELDDSALYLCASSPIGGQGETQYFGPGTRLLVL.

V usage is TRBV11-1 and J usage is TRBJ2-5; perhaps TRBD1 as D (6 bases). Between the trimmed V and J ends, which lost 1 base and 5 bases, there was a span of 14 bases. Germline V gene lookup returns CDR1 SGHAT and CDR2 FQDESV (reference sequence). The CDR3 is made up of 15 amino acids. The CDR3 DNA follows: TGTGCCAGCAGCTTAGTGCCAGGGGCTGAGGAGACCCAGTACTTC. Its translation: CASSLVPGAEETQYF.

This chain uses TRBV7-9 with TRBJ2-6; D call uncertain. The CDR3 has 17 amino acids. The V and J ends lost 2 bases and 0 bases respectively, with 11 bases between them. Germline V gives CDR1 SEHNR, CDR2 FQNEAQ (reference sequence). The CDR3 coding sequence is TGTGCCAGCAGCTTACTTCCGACCTACTCTGGGGCCAACGTCCTGACTTTC. Amino acid sequence: CASSLLPTYSGANVLTF.

The chain joins TRBV7-9 to TRBJ1-1, with TRBD1 as a possible D gene (5 bases). V was trimmed by 5 bases and J by 3 bases, leaving 22 bases between them. Germline CDR1 and CDR2: SEHNR and FQNEAQ (reference sequence). There are 17 residues in the CDR3. The CDR3 nucleotides are TGTGCCAGCAGCCCCCCGGCAGGGAACCTAGGCGACACTGAAGCTTTCTTT. Translating it yields CASSPPAGNLGDTEAFF. The full variable domain, in which reference TRBV7-9 and TRBJ1-1 provide the parts outside the CDR3, is DTGVSQNPRHKITKRGQNVTFRCDPISEHNRLYWYRQTLGQGPEFLTYFQNEAQLEKSRLLSDRFSAERPKGSFSTLEIQRTEQGDSAMYLCASSPPAGNLGDTEAFFGQGTRLTVV.